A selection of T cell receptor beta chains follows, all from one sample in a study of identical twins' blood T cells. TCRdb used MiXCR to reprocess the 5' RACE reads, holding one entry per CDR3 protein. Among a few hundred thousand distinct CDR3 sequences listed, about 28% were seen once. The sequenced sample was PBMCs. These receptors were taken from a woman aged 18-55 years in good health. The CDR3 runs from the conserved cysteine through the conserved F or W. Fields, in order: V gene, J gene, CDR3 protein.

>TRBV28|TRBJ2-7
CASSSPGSSYEQYF
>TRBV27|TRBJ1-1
CASSQTGFEAFF
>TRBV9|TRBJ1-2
CASSDRVDGYTF
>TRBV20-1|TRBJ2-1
CSARRTRWVHEQFF
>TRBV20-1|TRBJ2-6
CSARDQISGANVLTF
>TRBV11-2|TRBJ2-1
CASSSPKEAGPYNEQFF
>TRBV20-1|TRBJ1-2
CSVGQGYGHTF
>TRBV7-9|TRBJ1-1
CASSSKGITEAFF
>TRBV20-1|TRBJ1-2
CRLVPNYGYTF
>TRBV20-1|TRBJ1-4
CSAPVPGRANEKLFF
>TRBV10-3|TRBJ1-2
CAIRAGTPYGYTF
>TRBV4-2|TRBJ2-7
CASSQVSGTYEQYF
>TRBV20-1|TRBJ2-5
CSGNRGRETQYF
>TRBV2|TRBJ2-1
CAGTLADLYEQFF
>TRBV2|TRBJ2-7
CASRVTGRTYEQYF
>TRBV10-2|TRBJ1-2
CASSVLRSNGYTF
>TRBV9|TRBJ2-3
CASSVGQRGAVDTQYF
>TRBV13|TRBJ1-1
CASSSRQARQTEAFF
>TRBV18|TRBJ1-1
CASSPAGTQNTEAFF
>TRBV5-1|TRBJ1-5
CASSLWGTGDQPQHF
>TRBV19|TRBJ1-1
CASSIYEGRTEAFF
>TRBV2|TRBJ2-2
CASSEVRGGPGELFF
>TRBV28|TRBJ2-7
CASETLGTGSSEQYF
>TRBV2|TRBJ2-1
CASNTDGSGEQFF
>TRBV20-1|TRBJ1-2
CSARIGPGCTF
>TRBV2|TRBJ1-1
CASSVELFRVDTEAFF
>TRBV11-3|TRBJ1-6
CASSRQGPDSPLHF
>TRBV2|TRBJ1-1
CASSVLSGQGYTEAFF
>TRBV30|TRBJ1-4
CAWRDGRNEKLFF
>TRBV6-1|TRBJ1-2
CATAPSYGYTF
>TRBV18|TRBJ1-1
CAGSGVAEAFF
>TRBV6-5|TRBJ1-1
CASNHSGVETEAFF
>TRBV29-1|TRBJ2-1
CSVGGGSYNEQFF
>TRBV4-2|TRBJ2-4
CASSLEIGTGVAIQYF
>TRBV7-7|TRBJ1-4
CASRGRVEKLFF
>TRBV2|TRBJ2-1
CASRRRSYSYNEQFF
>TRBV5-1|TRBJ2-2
CASSFDSGSLGELFF
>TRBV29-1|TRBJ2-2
CSVDRLAGDTGELFF
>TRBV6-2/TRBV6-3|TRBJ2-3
CASSYMWASDTQYF
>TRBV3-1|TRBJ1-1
CASSQALDTEAFF
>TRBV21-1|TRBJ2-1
CASRFTGFHGSDEQFF
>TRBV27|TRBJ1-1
CASNTRRMNTEAFF
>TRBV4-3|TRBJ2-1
CASSQVAGGPIEQFF
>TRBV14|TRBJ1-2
CASSPRTAYGYTF
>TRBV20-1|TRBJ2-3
CSAPYSGEGSTDTQYF
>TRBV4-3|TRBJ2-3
CASSQMTSGSKRKYF
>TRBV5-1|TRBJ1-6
CASSQGANSPLHF
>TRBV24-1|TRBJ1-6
CATSDLRGGGIYNSPLHF
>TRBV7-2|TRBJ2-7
CASSPKPGSYEQYF